The present TCR beta chain was sequenced within a study of CD8 T cells in ankylosing spondylitis. TCRdb processed the 5' RACE reads anew with MiXCR; each CDR3 protein has one entry. This sample has a few hundred thousand distinct CDR3 sequences, with approximately 20% found just once. CDR3 length equals 16 residues. Germline CDR1 is SGHAT and CDR2 is FQNNGV. Deletions cut 5 bases from V and 6 bases from J, with 19 bases between. Sequenced sample: blood, either unsorted or a sorted T cell fraction (not recorded which). V is TRBV11-2 and J is TRBJ1-4; no firm D call. This clonotype was sampled from a male donor with ankylosing spondylitis or in good health (not recorded which). CDR3 bases: TGTGCCAGCAGCGGAAGGCGGTATTCCGCGGATGAAAAACTGTTTTTT. Amino acid sequence: CASSGRRYSADEKLFF.